This entry lists 27 T cell receptor beta chains sequenced from one sample in a study of glioma-infiltrating T cells (TCRdb year 2016). Reads for this sample came from an Illumina MiSeq. TCR alpha and beta CDR3 regions were amplified with the iRepertoire nested amplicon-rescue multiplex PCR (arm-PCR) platform from RNA. TCRdb handled the public reads itself, with Q25 trimming in fastp and clone calling in MiXCR, and kept productive beta chains. A single entry per CDR3 protein holds the most common genes and DNA from its merged rows. In all, the sample holds approximately 120,000 distinct CDR3 sequences, and 20% to 30% of those were seen once. Around 30% of the sample goes to the ten largest clones. The material sequenced was glioma tissue, nonneoplastic brain tissue, or PBMCs (not recorded which). Receptors originate from a human donor with low-grade glioma or glioblastoma, undergoing nonglioma brain surgery, or in good health (not recorded which).

There are many counts of this clonotype. The V gene is TRBV7-9, the J gene TRBJ1-1; D is possibly TRBD1 (5 bases). The CDR3 sequence is 11 residues long. Trimming took 5 bases from V and 7 from J, leaving 8 bases between them. The V gene's germline CDR1 is SEHNR and CDR2 FQNEAQ (reference sequence). CDR3 region: CASSRDSEAFF. CDR3 coding DNA: TGTGCCAGCAGCCGCGACAGTGAAGCTTTCTTT.

The rearrangement links TRBV19 to TRBJ2-1; 8 bases are a match to TRBD2. Looked up from germline, CDR1 is LNHDA and CDR2 is SQIVND (reference sequence). With V trimmed by 4 bases and J by 2 bases, 1 base remained unmatched. CDR3 size: 14 residues. The CDR3 protein is CASSTGLAYNEQFF. CDR3 nucleotides: TGTGCCAGTAGTACGGGACTAGCCTACAATGAGCAGTTCTTC.

Remarks on this clonotype: A clone one base away is much larger, so this may be a read error. The chain employs TRBV7-9 and TRBJ2-1; D not certain. The CDR3 sequence is 12 residues long. Trimming removed 0 bases from V and 9 bases from J, with 6 bases in between. Germline V lookup: CDR1 SEHNR, CDR2 FQNEAQ (reference sequence). The CDR3 region has the DNA TGTGCCAGCAGCTTAGCGCTCCGTGAGCAGTTCTTC. It yields the protein CASSLALREQFF.

This clonotype occurred many times. This chain's CDR3 is CSVAPYTEAFF. DNA for the CDR3: TGCAGCGTCGCCCCTTACACTGAAGCTTTCTTT. The chain has TRBV29-1 and TRBJ1-1; D call uncertain. Trimming cost V 6 bases and J 3 bases, with 8 bases left between them. CDR1 is SQVTM, CDR2 ANQGSEA, per germline. The CDR3 sequence is 11 residues long.

At least ten counts were recorded for this clonotype. The J gene is TRBJ2-3, the V gene TRBV7-2; D unclear. CDR3 length equals 14 residues. The V gene lost 1 base and the J gene lost 1 base, with 6 bases spanning the gap. Looked up from germline, CDR1 is SGHTA and CDR2 is FQGNSA. CDR3 region: CASSLGAGTDTQYF. The CDR3 DNA reads TGTGCCAGCAGCTTAGGAGCTGGCACAGATACGCAGTATTTT. Looking up the rest from reference TRBV7-2 and TRBJ2-3 gives the full variable domain: GAGVSQSPSNKVTEKGKDVELRCDPISGHTALYWYRQSLGQGLEFLIYFQGNSAPDKSGLPSDRFSAERTGGSVSTLTIQRTQQEDSAVYLCASSLGAGTDTQYFGPGTRLTVL.

At least ten counts were recorded for this clonotype. This sequence joins TRBV19 and TRBJ2-1; perhaps TRBD2 as D (5 bases). The V end lost 6 bases, the J end lost 0 bases, and 12 bases lay between the germline ends. Germline V gives CDR1 LNHDA, CDR2 SQIVND (reference sequence). This CDR3 has 15 residues. The CDR3 loop is CASRLDKSSYNEQFF. In DNA, the CDR3 is TGTGCCAGTAGACTAGATAAAAGCTCCTACAATGAGCAGTTCTTC.

This clonotype was observed many times. The genes are TRBV4-1 and TRBJ1-1; D might be TRBD1 (6 bases). Trimming cost V 0 bases and J 4 bases, with 12 bases left between them. Germline lookup yields CDR1 MGHRA and CDR2 YSYEKL. The CDR3 is 15 amino acids. The chain's CDR3 is CASSQEHRAGTEAFF. Written as DNA, the CDR3 is TGCGCCAGCAGCCAAGAACACAGGGCGGGCACTGAAGCTTTCTTT.

As DNA, the CDR3 is TGCAGTGCTAGAGATGGGAGACCATCGGTTAGGGGAAACTATGGCTACACCTTC. It is translated as CSARDGRPSVRGNYGYTF. The genes are TRBV20-1 and TRBJ1-2; TRBD1 might be the D (5 bases). This CDR3 comprises 18 residues. CDR1 and CDR2 from the germline V gene are DFQATT and SNEGSKA (reference sequence). The V and J ends lost 0 bases and 2 bases respectively, with 22 bases between them.

This clonotype was picked up many times. The genes are TRBV20-1 and TRBJ1-4; D perhaps matches TRBD1 (5 bases). V lost 6 bases and J 0 bases, leaving 20 bases between the germline ends. CDR1 and CDR2 from the germline V gene are DFQATT and SNEGSKA (reference sequence). The CDR3 loop spans 17 amino acids. The CDR3 DNA is TGCAGTGCCAACCGACCCGGACAAGTTGCAACTAATGAAAAACTGTTTTTT. This translates into CSANRPGQVATNEKLFF.

Only a few counts were recorded for this clonotype. The rearrangement joins TRBV7-2 to TRBJ2-5; the D call may be TRBD1 or TRBD2 (5 bases each). Between the trimmed V and J ends, which lost 1 base and 7 bases, there was a span of 13 bases. The CDR3 extends over 14 amino acids. Germline-derived CDR1 and CDR2 are SGHTA and FQGNSA. The CDR3 here is CASSLETLRGTQYF. CDR3 DNA sequence: TGTGCCAGCAGCTTAGAAACATTGAGGGGGACCCAGTACTTC.

This clonotype has at least ten counts. V usage is TRBV10-3 and J usage is TRBJ2-7; D is possibly TRBD2 (5 bases). There are 12 residues in the CDR3. Looked up from germline, CDR1 is ENHRY and CDR2 is SYGVKD. Trimming stripped 4 bases from V and 6 bases from J, with 10 bases between. The CDR3 region is CAISVIGGEQYF. CDR3 DNA: TGTGCCATCAGTGTAATTGGAGGCGAGCAGTACTTC.

A remark on this clonotype: Being one base from a much bigger clone, this may be a read error. The V gene is TRBV7-3, the J gene TRBJ1-4; D is unclear. CDR1 is SGHTA and CDR2 is FQGTGA in the germline V gene. CDR3 length equals 13 residues. Trimming cost V 6 bases and J 8 bases, with 13 bases left between them. The CDR3 protein is CASSSPGREKLFF. As DNA, the CDR3 is TGTGCCAGCAGTTCTCCGGGCAGGGAAAAACTGTTTTTT.

This clonotype has ten or more counts. The CDR3 loop reads CASKTGSGRDEQFF. The CDR3 nucleotides read TGTGCCAGCAAAACGGGATCCGGTCGCGATGAGCAGTTCTTC. The chain combines TRBV6-1 with TRBJ2-1; possible D gene TRBD2, 5 bases. Trimming removed 7 bases from V and 8 bases from J, with 18 bases in between. The CDR3 covers 14 residues. Germline lookup yields CDR1 MNHNS and CDR2 SASEGT.

Remarks on this clonotype: This sequence may be a read error, since a much larger clone differs from it by one base. This chain links TRBV4-3 with TRBJ2-7, with 9 bases identical to TRBD2. The CDR3 runs 15 residues. The germline V gene has CDR1 LGHNA and CDR2 YSLEER. CDR3 loop: CASTQVASGMAEQYF. CDR3 bases: TGCGCCAGCACCCAAGTCGCTAGCGGGATGGCCGAGCAGTACTTC.

This chain connects TRBV6-1 to TRBJ2-7, with 11 bases lining up with TRBD2. Trimming at V came to 7 bases and at J to 1 base, leaving 6 bases not matched to a gene. The germline CDR1 and CDR2 sequences are MNHNS and SASEGT. This CDR3 contains 15 residues. The CDR3 spells CASTGLAGLSYEQYF. CDR3 DNA: TGTGCCAGCACCGGACTAGCGGGTTTGTCCTACGAGCAGTACTTC.

This clonotype was counted many times. The chain employs TRBV6-2 or TRBV6-3 and TRBJ2-5; 7 positions match TRBD1. This CDR3 has 14 residues. From germline, CDR1 is MNHEY and CDR2 SVGEGT. With 5 bases clipped from V and 3 bases from J, the junction kept 6 bases outside the gene matches. The CDR3 nucleotides are TGTGCCAGCAGTGATGGACAGGCAAAAGAGACCCAGTACTTC. This codes for CASSDGQAKETQYF.

This clonotype was counted many times. The chain has TRBV7-9 and TRBJ1-6; 7 bases match TRBD1. V shed 2 bases, J shed 10 bases, and the junction held 5 bases outside the gene matches. This CDR3 is 14 amino acids long. CDR1 is SEHNR, CDR2 FQNEAQ, per germline (reference sequence). DNA for the CDR3: TGTGCCAGCAGCTTAACAGGGGAGGGGTCACCCCTCCACTTT. Translation gives CASSLTGEGSPLHF.

To note about this clonotype: One base away lies a much larger clone, so this may be a sequencing read error. The chain recombines TRBV5-1 with TRBJ2-1; 11 positions agree with TRBD2. V shed 1 base and J 3 bases; nucleotides not matched to a gene: 6. The CDR3 contains 17 residues. Germline V gene sequence: CDR1 SGHRS, CDR2 YFSETQ. CDR3 nucleotides: TGCGCCAGCAGCTTGATAGCGGGGGGGGAGTTCTACAATGAGCAGTTCTTC. It yields the protein CASSLIAGGEFYNEQFF.

This chain links TRBV19 with TRBJ1-6; 10 positions match TRBD1. After removal of 9 bases from V and 5 bases from J, the junction contained 10 bases not matched to a gene. Germline V gene data show CDR1 as LNHDA and CDR2 as SQIVND (reference sequence). The CDR3 is 16 residues long. The CDR3: CASERGQGRNNSPLHF. The CDR3 DNA reads TGTGCCAGCGAACGGGGACAGGGGAGGAATAATTCACCCCTCCACTTT.

In its sample, this clonotype was seen a few times. The gene calls are TRBV7-2 and TRBJ1-5; D might be TRBD1 (5 bases). There are 15 residues in the CDR3. Germline V gene data show CDR1 as SGHTA and CDR2 as FQGNSA. With 1 base removed from V and 3 bases from J, the gap between germline ends came to 10 bases. For the CDR3, the DNA is TGTGCCAGCAGCTTAGAGGGACCCGCCAATCAGCCCCAGCATTTT. Translated: CASSLEGPANQPQHF.

The V and J genes are TRBV27 and TRBJ2-7; 11 bases line up with TRBD1. The V and J ends lost 5 bases and 6 bases, in that order; junction bases with no gene match: 9. The CDR3 runs to 15 residues. Germline assignment: CDR1 MNHEY and CDR2 SMNVEV (reference sequence). CDR3 sequence: CASSIDRTGGIEQYF. The CDR3 DNA sequence: TGTGCCAGCAGTATAGACCGGACAGGGGGCATCGAGCAGTACTTC.

In the case of this clonotype: A much larger clonotype is one base distant, so this may be a read error. The chain carries TRBV27 and TRBJ2-5, with TRBD2 matching 8 bases. Germline lookup yields CDR1 MNHEY and CDR2 SMNVEV (reference sequence). CDR3 length: 16 amino acids. The trim removed 5 bases at V and 2 bases at J, leaving 10 bases unmatched. DNA of the CDR3: TGTGCCAGCAGTGACTCCGGGACTAGGCTTCAAGAGACCCAGTACTTC. This gives the protein CASSDSGTRLQETQYF.

Notes on this clonotype: The junction departs from germline at one end; a sequencing error may be responsible. The chain recombines TRBV20-1 with TRBJ1-5; weak D call: TRBD1 (6 bases). CDR3 length: 13 residues. Germline V gives CDR1 DFQATT, CDR2 SNEGSKA (reference sequence). CDR3 nucleotide sequence: TGCAGGGCTAGAGAGGGGGGTTACCAGCCCCAGCATTTT. Amino acids: CRAREGGYQPQHF.

This clonotype was detected ten times or more. CDR3 sequence: CASSQLGTYEQYF. CDR3 DNA sequence: TGTGCCAGCAGCCAGTTGGGGACCTACGAGCAGTACTTC. The V call is TRBV7-9, the J call TRBJ2-7; no clear D gene. Germline V gives CDR1 SEHNR, CDR2 FQNEAQ (reference sequence). This CDR3 region has 13 residues. The V end lost 5 bases, the J end lost 2 bases, and 10 bases lay between the germline ends. The full variable domain, completed using reference TRBV7-9 and TRBJ2-7, is DTGVSQNPRHKITKRGQNVTFRCDPISEHNRLYWYRQTLGQGPEFLTYFQNEAQLEKSRLLSDRFSAERPKGSFSTLEIQRTEQGDSAMYLCASSQLGTYEQYFGPGTRLTVT.

This clonotype has a count of ten or more. Sequence at one end of the junction differs from germline and may be a read error. The gene calls are TRBV6-2 or TRBV6-3 and TRBJ2-1; D is unclear. The germline gives CDR1 MNHEY, CDR2 SVGEGT. The length of the CDR3 is 13 residues. The CDR3 loop reads CSSASGQFNEHFF. CDR3 bases: TGTTCCAGTGCATCGGGCCAGTTCAATGAGCATTTCTTC.

The table lists this clonotype with many counts. The J gene is TRBJ2-5, the V gene TRBV6-1; 8 nucleotides match TRBD1. This CDR3 is 14 amino acids long. The V gene end was trimmed by 5 bases and the J gene end by 4 bases; junction bases not matched to a gene: 6. The V gene's germline CDR1 is MNHNS and CDR2 SASEGT. This CDR3 reads CASSYRGQGETQYF. In DNA form, the CDR3 reads TGTGCCAGCAGTTACCGTGGACAGGGAGAGACCCAGTACTTC.

The chain joins TRBV19 to TRBJ2-3, with a possible D match to TRBD2 (6 bases). V was trimmed by 7 bases and J by 1 base, leaving 18 bases between them. Germline assignment: CDR1 LNHDA and CDR2 SQIVND (reference sequence). The CDR3 sequence is 16 residues long. The CDR3 sequence is CASISQMGGGTDTQYF. As DNA, the CDR3 is TGTGCCAGTATCTCACAGATGGGGGGTGGCACAGATACGCAGTATTTT.